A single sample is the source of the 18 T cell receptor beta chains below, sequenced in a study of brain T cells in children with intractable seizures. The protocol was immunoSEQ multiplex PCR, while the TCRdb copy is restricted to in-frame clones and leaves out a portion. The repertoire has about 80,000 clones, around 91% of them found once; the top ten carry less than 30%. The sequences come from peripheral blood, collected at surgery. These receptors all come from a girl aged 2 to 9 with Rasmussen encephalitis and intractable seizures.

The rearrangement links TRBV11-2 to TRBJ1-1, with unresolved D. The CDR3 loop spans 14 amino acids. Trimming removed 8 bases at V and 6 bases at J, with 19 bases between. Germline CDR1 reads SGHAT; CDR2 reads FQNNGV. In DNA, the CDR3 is TGTGCCAGCTTGGAGCTTGGCAGTCCCCCTGAAGCTTTCTTT. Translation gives CASLELGSPPEAFF.

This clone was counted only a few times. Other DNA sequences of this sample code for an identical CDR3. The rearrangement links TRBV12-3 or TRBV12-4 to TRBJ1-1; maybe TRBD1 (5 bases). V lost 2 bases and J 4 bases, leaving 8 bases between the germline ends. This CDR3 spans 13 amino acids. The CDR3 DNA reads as TGTGCCAGCAGTTTACGGGGCGGCACTGAAGCTTTCTTT. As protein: CASSLRGGTEAFF.

CDR3 nucleotides: TGCAGCGTTGCCACTAGCGGCACTTACAATGAGCAGTTCTTC. Its protein product is CSVATSGTYNEQFF. V usage is TRBV29-1 and J usage is TRBJ2-1; 8 positions agree with TRBD2. The CDR3 runs to 14 residues. Germline V gives CDR1 SQVTM, CDR2 ANQGSEA. The V gene end was trimmed by 4 bases and the J gene end by 4 bases; junction bases not matched to a gene: 6.

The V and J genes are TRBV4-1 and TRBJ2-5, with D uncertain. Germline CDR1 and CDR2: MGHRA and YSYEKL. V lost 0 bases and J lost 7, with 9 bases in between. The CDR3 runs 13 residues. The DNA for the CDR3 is TGCGCCAGCAGCCAAGAAGGAGTGGCGACCCAGTACTTC. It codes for CASSQEGVATQYF.

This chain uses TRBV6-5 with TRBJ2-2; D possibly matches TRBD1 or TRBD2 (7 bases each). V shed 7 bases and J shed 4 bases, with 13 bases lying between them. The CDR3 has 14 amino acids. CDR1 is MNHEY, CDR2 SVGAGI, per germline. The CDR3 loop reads CASKIRGGTGELFF. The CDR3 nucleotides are TGTGCCAGCAAAATCAGGGGGGGCACCGGGGAGCTGTTTTTT.

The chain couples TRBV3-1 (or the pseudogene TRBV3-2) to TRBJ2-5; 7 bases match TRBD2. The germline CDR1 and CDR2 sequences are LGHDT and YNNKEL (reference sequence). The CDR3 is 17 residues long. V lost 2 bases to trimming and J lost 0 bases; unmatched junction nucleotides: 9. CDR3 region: CASSQRSGFLYQETQYF. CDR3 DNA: TGTGCCAGCAGCCAACGTAGCGGGTTCTTGTACCAAGAGACCCAGTACTTC.

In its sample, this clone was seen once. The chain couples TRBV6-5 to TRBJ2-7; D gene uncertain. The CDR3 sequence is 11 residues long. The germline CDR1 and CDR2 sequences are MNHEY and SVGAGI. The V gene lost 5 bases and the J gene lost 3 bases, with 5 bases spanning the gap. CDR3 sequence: CASSNGYEQYF. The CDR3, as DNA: TGTGCCAGCAGTAACGGCTACGAGCAGTACTTC.

DNA for the CDR3: TGCGCCAGCAGCCAGATGGAGGGCCTCAATCAGCCCCAGCATTTT. Protein: CASSQMEGLNQPQHF. V gene TRBV4-1 combines with J gene TRBJ1-5; no firm D call. CDR1 is MGHRA, CDR2 YSYEKL, per germline. Trimming left V 3 bases short and J 3 bases short, with 12 bases between. There are 15 residues in the CDR3.

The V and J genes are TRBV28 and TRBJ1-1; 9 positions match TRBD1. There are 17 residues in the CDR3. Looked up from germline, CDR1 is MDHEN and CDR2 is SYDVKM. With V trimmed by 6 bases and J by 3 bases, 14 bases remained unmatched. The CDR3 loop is CASSELGTGWKDTEAFF. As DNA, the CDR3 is TGTGCCAGCAGCGAGCTTGGGACAGGGTGGAAGGACACTGAAGCTTTCTTT.

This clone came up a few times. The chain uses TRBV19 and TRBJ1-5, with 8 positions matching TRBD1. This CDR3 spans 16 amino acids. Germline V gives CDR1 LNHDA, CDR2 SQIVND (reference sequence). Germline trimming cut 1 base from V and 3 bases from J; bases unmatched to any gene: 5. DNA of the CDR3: TGTGCCAGTAGTATAGGAGACAGGGGTGCCAATCAGCCCCAGCATTTT. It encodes CASSIGDRGANQPQHF.

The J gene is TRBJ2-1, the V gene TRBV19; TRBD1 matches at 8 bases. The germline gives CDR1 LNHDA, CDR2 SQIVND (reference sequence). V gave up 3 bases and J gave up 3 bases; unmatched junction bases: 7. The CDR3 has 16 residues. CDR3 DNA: TGTGCCAGTAGTATGACCGGGACAGGTCTCTACAATGAGCAGTTCTTC. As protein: CASSMTGTGLYNEQFF.

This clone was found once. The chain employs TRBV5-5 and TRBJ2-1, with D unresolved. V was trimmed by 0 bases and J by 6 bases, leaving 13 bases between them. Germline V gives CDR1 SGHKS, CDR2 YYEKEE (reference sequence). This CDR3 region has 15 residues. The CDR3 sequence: CASSLVPGPVNEQFF. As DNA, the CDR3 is TGTGCCAGCAGCTTGGTCCCCGGGCCTGTCAATGAGCAGTTCTTC.

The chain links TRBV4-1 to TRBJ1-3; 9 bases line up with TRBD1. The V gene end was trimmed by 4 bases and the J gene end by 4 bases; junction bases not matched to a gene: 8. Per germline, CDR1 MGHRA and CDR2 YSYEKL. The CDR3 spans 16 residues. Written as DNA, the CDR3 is TGCGCCAGCAGCCCACAGGGACAGGGAGGAGGAAACACCATATATTTT. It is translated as CASSPQGQGGGNTIYF.

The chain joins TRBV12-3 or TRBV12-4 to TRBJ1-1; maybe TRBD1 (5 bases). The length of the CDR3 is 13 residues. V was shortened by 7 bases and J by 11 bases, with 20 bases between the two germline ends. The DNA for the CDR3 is TGTGCCAGCACTCTGGACAACTTAATGCGGGCTTTCTTT. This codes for CASTLDNLMRAFF.

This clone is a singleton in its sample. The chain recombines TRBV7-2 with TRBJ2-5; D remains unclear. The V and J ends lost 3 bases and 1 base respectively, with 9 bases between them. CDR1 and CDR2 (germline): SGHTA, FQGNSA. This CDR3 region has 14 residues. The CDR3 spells CASSFSWLQETQYF. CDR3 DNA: TGTGCCAGCAGCTTTTCCTGGCTCCAAGAGACCCAGTACTTC.

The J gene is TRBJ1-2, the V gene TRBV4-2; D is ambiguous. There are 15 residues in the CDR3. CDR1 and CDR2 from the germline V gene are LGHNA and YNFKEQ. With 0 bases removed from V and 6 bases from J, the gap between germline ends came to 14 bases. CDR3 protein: CASSQESTEGDGYTF. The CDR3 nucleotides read TGTGCCAGCAGCCAAGAATCGACGGAGGGAGATGGCTACACCTTC.

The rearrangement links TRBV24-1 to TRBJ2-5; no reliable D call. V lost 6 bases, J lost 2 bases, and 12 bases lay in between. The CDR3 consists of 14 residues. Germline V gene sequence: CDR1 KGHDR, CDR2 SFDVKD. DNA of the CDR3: TGTGCCACCAGTAACGTAGGCAGACAAGAGACCCAGTACTTC. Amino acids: CATSNVGRQETQYF.

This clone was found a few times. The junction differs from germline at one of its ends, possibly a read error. CDR3 protein: CASSPGDF. CDR3 nucleotide sequence: TGTGCCAGCAGCCCCGGGGACTTC. The chain carries TRBV28 and TRBJ2-7, with D possibly matching TRBD2 (5 bases). This CDR3 is built from 8 residues. Germline V gene sequence: CDR1 MDHEN, CDR2 SYDVKM.